The clone carrying this TCR beta chain was detected many times. No antigen is known for it. RNA transcripts provided the template for amplifying TCR beta CDR3 regions. First-round RT-PCR employed HTBI primers, with a second-round multiplex PCR after it. Using its own MiXCR run on the multiplex PCR reads, TCRdb lists one record per CDR3 protein. The table includes roughly 350,000 distinct CDR3 sequences, approximately 18% detected once. Trimming stripped 6 bases from V and 1 base from J, with 15 bases between. The germline CDR1 and CDR2 sequences are DFQATT and SNEGSKA (reference sequence). There are 14 residues in the CDR3. Newly diagnosed, the hyperthyroidism patients had under 2 months' duration and were aged 18 to 65. The source of the PBMCs was around 10 ml of fresh peripheral blood. The data derive from a study of Graves' ophthalmopathy and Graves' hyperthyroidism. General observations from the study: Blood samples also showed most expanded thyroid clonotypes exceeding 0.001 frequency.

The chain uses TRBV20-1 and TRBJ1-1; D possibly corresponds to TRBD1 (5 bases). This TCR was sampled from an adult woman with stable Graves' hyperthyroidism. Sequencing used peripheral blood. The CDR3 bases are TGCAGTGCCCCTCGGGGGTCCGGGAACACTGAAGCTTTCTTT. Translation gives CSAPRGSGNTEAFF.